The 27 T cell receptor beta chains reported below all come from one sample, sequenced in a study of cytomegalovirus exposure and HLA in healthy donors. Clones were read by immunoSEQ multiplex PCR, and TCRdb kept only the in-frame ones, dropping some. The repertoire holds 150,000 to 200,000 clones, with 84% as singletons. The sequencing input was PBMCs. The receptor set was obtained from a woman aged 18-29 years in good health and CMV-seropositive.

The chain recombines TRBV29-1 with TRBJ2-5; tentative D call: TRBD2 (7 bases). The V gene's germline CDR1 is SQVTM and CDR2 ANQGSEA. V lost 1 base and J lost 4, with 10 bases in between. The CDR3 covers 13 residues. In nucleotides, the CDR3 is TGCAGCGTTGAAGGGCGGGGGCTAGAGACCCAGTACTTC. Protein product: CSVEGRGLETQYF.

V usage is TRBV6-1 and J usage is TRBJ1-2; tentative D call: TRBD1 (5 bases). Germline CDR1 and CDR2: MNHNS and SASEGT. The CDR3 totals 15 residues. The ends were cut back, 1 base at V and 2 bases at J, with 11 bases in the middle. CDR3 coding DNA: TGTGCCAGCAGTGAAGATCGGGCAGGGAACTATGGCTACACCTTC. It is translated as CASSEDRAGNYGYTF.

The V gene is TRBV7-8, the J gene TRBJ1-1; 7 bases match TRBD1. This CDR3 region has 13 residues. CDR1 SGHVS and CDR2 FQNEAQ come from the germline V gene. V shed 5 bases and J 9 bases; nucleotides not matched to a gene: 9. The CDR3 region is CASSQGSGQKAFF. The CDR3 coding sequence is TGTGCCAGCAGCCAGGGATCGGGACAGAAAGCTTTCTTT.

This clone was found a few times. V gene TRBV5-1 combines with J gene TRBJ2-7; perhaps TRBD2 as D (6 bases). Trimming took 4 bases from V and 6 from J, leaving 17 bases between them. CDR1 is SGHRS, CDR2 YFSETQ, per germline. The CDR3 totals 14 residues. The CDR3 bases are TGCGCCAGCAGCCTAAGCGAACTAGCTGGCGAGCAGTACTTC. It specifies CASSLSELAGEQYF.

The genes are TRBV2 and TRBJ2-5; possibly TRBD2 for D (5 bases). The CDR3 totals 13 residues. CDR1 SNHLY and CDR2 FYNNEI come from the germline V gene. V lost 6 bases to trimming and J lost 1 base, with 9 bases between them. The CDR3 nucleotides read TGTGCCAGCAGCTCGGACTTCCAAGAGACCCAGTACTTC. This translates into CASSSDFQETQYF.

To note about this clone: This sample also contains other DNA sequences that code for the same CDR3. The V gene is TRBV5-1, the J gene TRBJ2-7; maybe TRBD1 (6 bases). From germline, CDR1 is SGHRS and CDR2 YFSETQ. V lost 2 bases to trimming and J lost 4 bases, with 7 bases between them. The CDR3 covers 12 residues. The chain's CDR3 is CASSLQGYEQYF. DNA for the CDR3: TGCGCCAGCAGCTTACAGGGTTACGAGCAGTACTTC.

V usage is TRBV6-6 and J usage is TRBJ2-3, with D unclear. CDR3 length: 15 amino acids. CDR1 is MNHNY and CDR2 is SVGAGI in the germline V gene (reference sequence). V was trimmed by 0 bases and J by 9 bases, leaving 16 bases between them. The CDR3, as DNA: TGTGCCAGCAGTTACTCGGTTAGCCCGCAAGCCACGCAGTATTTT. This gives the protein CASSYSVSPQATQYF.

The chain carries TRBV28 and TRBJ2-2; D is unresolved. CDR3 length: 15 amino acids. The germline V gene has CDR1 MDHEN and CDR2 SYDVKM. Trimming removed 5 bases at V and 4 bases at J, with 14 bases between. The CDR3 sequence is CASSLIRVATGELFF. DNA for the CDR3: TGTGCCAGCAGTCTCATCCGGGTCGCCACCGGGGAGCTGTTTTTT.

This chain uses TRBV10-3 with TRBJ2-2; D possibly corresponds to TRBD2 (5 bases). Per germline, CDR1 ENHRY and CDR2 SYGVKD. The CDR3 has 14 amino acids. The V gene lost 0 bases and the J gene lost 8 bases, with 10 bases spanning the gap. The CDR3 sequence is CAISESPGIGELFF. The DNA for the CDR3 is TGTGCCATCAGTGAGTCTCCGGGGATAGGGGAGCTGTTTTTT.

The chain has TRBV6-5 and TRBJ1-2; 9 bases match TRBD1. With 4 bases clipped from V and 6 bases from J, the junction kept 3 bases outside the gene matches. This CDR3 is built from 13 residues. Germline CDR1 MNHEY, CDR2 SVGAGI. CDR3 sequence reads: CASSWRQGDGYTF. CDR3 sequence (DNA): TGTGCCAGCAGTTGGAGACAGGGGGATGGCTACACCTTC.

This clone was seen more than once but under ten times. The chain uses TRBV5-1 and TRBJ1-3, with 10 nucleotides matching TRBD1. This CDR3 contains 16 residues. The ends lost 0 bases at V and 2 bases at J; junction bases unmatched: 2. The V gene's germline CDR1 is SGHRS and CDR2 YFSETQ. The CDR3 DNA follows: TGCGCCAGCAGCTTGGCAGGACAGGGGGCTGGAAACACCATATATTTT. Amino acid sequence: CASSLAGQGAGNTIYF.

CDR3 in amino acids: CASSRDSLKETQYF. The CDR3 DNA reads as TGTGCCAGCAGTCGGGACAGCCTCAAGGAGACCCAGTACTTC. The V and J genes are TRBV6-1 and TRBJ2-5, with 7 bases matching TRBD1. V shed 5 bases and J 5 bases; nucleotides not matched to a gene: 8. The germline V gene has CDR1 MNHNS and CDR2 SASEGT. This CDR3 has 14 residues.

This clone occurred once. This chain connects TRBV4-3 to TRBJ1-2; D call uncertain. V was trimmed by 1 base and J by 1 base, leaving 13 bases between them. The germline V gene has CDR1 LGHNA and CDR2 YSLEER. The CDR3 runs 16 residues. DNA for the CDR3: TGCGCCAGCAGCCAAGCAAGCAGGAAGGTTAACTATGGCTACACCTTC. Protein product: CASSQASRKVNYGYTF.

Only one count was recorded for this clone. The V gene is TRBV6-1, the J gene TRBJ1-1; D is unresolved. The germline gives CDR1 MNHNS, CDR2 SASEGT. V lost 11 bases to trimming and J lost 4 bases, with 17 bases between them. This CDR3 region has 13 residues. CDR3 bases: TGTGCCTGTTTTTGGGGAGGTGGCACTGAAGCTTTCTTT. Translating gives CACFWGGGTEAFF.

This clone was found once. This chain links TRBV6-5 with TRBJ2-7; D remains unclear. Trimming removed 7 bases from V and 3 bases from J, with 7 bases in between. This CDR3 comprises 11 residues. Germline V gene lookup returns CDR1 MNHEY and CDR2 SVGAGI. DNA of the CDR3: TGTGCCAGCAAGCGTTTCTACGAGCAGTACTTC. Translation: CASKRFYEQYF.

A single count supports this clone. V gene TRBV6-6 combines with J gene TRBJ1-2, with a weak D call TRBD1 (5 bases). V lost 5 bases and J lost 6, with 16 bases in between. Germline V CDR1 and CDR2: MNHNY, SVGAGI (reference sequence). The CDR3 is 14 residues long. CDR3 in amino acids: CASSRTRTVDGYTF. CDR3 nucleotide sequence: TGTGCCAGCAGTCGGACAAGGACCGTCGATGGCTACACCTTC.

This clone was counted between two and nine times. V gene TRBV4-1 combines with J gene TRBJ1-1; D is perhaps TRBD1 (5 bases). Germline loops: CDR1 MGHRA, CDR2 YSYEKL. The CDR3 is made up of 13 amino acids. The V and J ends lost 4 bases and 4 bases respectively, with 10 bases between them. CDR3 coding DNA: TGCGCCAGCAGCCGGGGGGGAAGCACTGAAGCTTTCTTT. Encoded protein: CASSRGGSTEAFF.

This clone was found once. The chain combines TRBV6-1 with TRBJ2-3; D ambiguous. CDR1 and CDR2 from the germline V gene are MNHNS and SASEGT. CDR3 length equals 11 residues. V dropped 10 bases and J dropped 3 bases, with 8 bases sitting between them. This chain's CDR3 is CATQITDTQYF. DNA of the CDR3: TGTGCCACCCAAATTACAGATACGCAGTATTTT.

The rearrangement joins TRBV20-1 to TRBJ2-1; D not certain. The CDR3 is made up of 11 amino acids. Germline lookup yields CDR1 DFQATT and CDR2 SNEGSKA (reference sequence). V lost 6 bases to trimming and J lost 6 bases, with 9 bases between them. The CDR3 here is CSANPGNEQFF. The DNA of the CDR3 is TGCAGTGCGAATCCGGGCAATGAGCAGTTCTTC.

In DNA form, the CDR3 reads TGTGCCAGCAGCTTAGGGGCAGGGGGCACTGGAAACACCATATATTTT. This gives the protein CASSLGAGGTGNTIYF. The V and J genes are TRBV7-8 and TRBJ1-3, with 8 bases aligning to TRBD1. The trim removed 1 base at V and 2 bases at J, leaving 4 bases unmatched. CDR1 and CDR2 from the germline V gene are SGHVS and FQNEAQ. CDR3 length: 16 residues.

Regarding this clone: This specimen includes other DNA sequences encoding the same CDR3. The chain links TRBV2 to TRBJ2-1; D not certain. The germline V and J ends were trimmed by 7 bases and 0 bases, with 7 bases remaining between them. Germline V lookup: CDR1 SNHLY, CDR2 FYNNEI. The CDR3 runs to 13 residues. The CDR3 nucleotides read TGTGCCAGCATATCCCCCTCCTACAATGAGCAGTTCTTC. Translated, it gives CASISPSYNEQFF.

The genes are TRBV6-5 and TRBJ1-1; perhaps TRBD1 as D (5 bases). V shed 4 bases and J shed 6 bases, with 18 bases lying between them. The CDR3 is 15 amino acids. CDR1 and CDR2 (germline): MNHEY, SVGAGI. The CDR3 region is CASSSPRKRGPEAFF. The CDR3 DNA is TGTGCCAGCAGTTCTCCTCGTAAGCGGGGACCTGAAGCTTTCTTT.

This clone was counted only a few times. This chain joins TRBV5-4 and TRBJ1-6; D ambiguous. This CDR3 has 17 amino acids. The V and J ends lost 0 bases and 0 bases respectively, with 10 bases between them. The germline CDR1 and CDR2 sequences are SGHNT and YYREEE (reference sequence). CDR3 in DNA: TGTGCCAGCAGCTTGGGTTTAGAGAGCTCCTATAATTCACCCCTCCACTTT. Residues: CASSLGLESSYNSPLHF.

This chain connects TRBV4-2 to TRBJ1-1; tentatively, D is TRBD1 (5 bases). Germline CDR1 is LGHNA and CDR2 is YNFKEQ. Trimming removed 0 bases from V and 3 bases from J, with 11 bases in between. The CDR3 runs 15 residues. The CDR3 here is CASSQDHGGYTEAFF. As DNA, the CDR3 is TGTGCCAGCAGCCAAGATCATGGGGGGTACACTGAAGCTTTCTTT.

This rearrangement joins TRBV5-1 to TRBJ1-6; no clear D. CDR3 length: 15 amino acids. Germline-derived CDR1 and CDR2 are SGHRS and YFSETQ. V lost 5 bases, J lost 0 bases, and 9 bases lay in between. The CDR3: CASRGTSSYNSPLHF. CDR3 in DNA: TGCGCCAGCAGGGGCACAAGCTCCTATAATTCACCCCTCCACTTT.

This clone has only a few counts. The chain carries TRBV14 and TRBJ1-1, with no clear D. V was clipped by 0 bases and J by 1 base, with 15 bases between them. The CDR3 spans 17 residues. Germline CDR1 and CDR2: SGHDN and FVKESK. The CDR3 here is CASSQDLGAVKNTEAFF. The CDR3 DNA sequence: TGTGCCAGCAGCCAAGATCTGGGAGCCGTAAAGAACACTGAAGCTTTCTTT.

This chain joins TRBV19 and TRBJ1-2, with 9 bases aligning to TRBD1. The CDR3 covers 13 residues. J gave up 6 bases and V 3 bases, and 2 bases lay outside the gene matches. Germline-derived CDR1 and CDR2 are LNHDA and SQIVND (reference sequence). In nucleotides, the CDR3 is TGTGCCAGTAGTATGGGACAGGGTAATGGCTACACCTTC. Translating gives CASSMGQGNGYTF.